This T cell receptor (beta chain) was identified during a study of T cell repertoires in cytomegalovirus infection (dated by TCRdb to about 2019). In the study overall: The HLA type of each donor mattered for the analysis, because public TCR beta signatures pointed to carriage of CMV infection along with the matching HLA type.

On this clonotype itself: The specificity of this receptor is unknown. One base away there is no much larger clone; base qualities are not given.

Sequencing was performed on an Illumina HiSeq 1500. The public reads were reprocessed in TCRdb via fastp at Q25 and MiXCR, keeping in-frame beta chains. Rows merge per CDR3 protein into single entries with the most common DNA and genes. For this sample the table gives approximately 150,000 distinct CDR3 sequences, of which under 8.5% were detected only once. The ten most abundant clones make up more than 15% of the sample. Overall study outcomes, separate from this receptor: Carriers of CMV infection plus the relevant HLA type were discriminated by the cumulative frequency of public TCR beta family members in the study cohort and in an independent approximately 350-donor cohort. The ex vivo response was dominated by HLA-C-restricted CMV-specific TCR beta clonotypes, which also provided the single most frequent clonotype in two of eight donors.

Including the terminal cysteine and phenylalanine, the CDR3 comprises 15 residues. The retained sequence is limited to the CDR3, 45 bases, with the frame set at the first base. V and J are truncated by 4 bases and 5 bases respectively, leaving an intervening sequence of 17 bases. CDR1 and CDR2 are drawn from the germline V gene (reference sequence): LGHDT, YNNKEL. The rearranged chain carries TRBV3-1 and TRBJ2-5; the D element could tentatively be TRBD1 or TRBD2, as 5 bases agree for each. The clonotype comes from a human donor in good health (CMV status not recorded). Some clones in this sample may be carry-over from other donors' samples. The specimen was PBMCs. CDR3 loop: CASSPRDPTVETQYF. At the DNA level, the sequence is TGTGCCAGCAGCCCCCGGGACCCGACGGTCGAGACCCAGTACTTC.